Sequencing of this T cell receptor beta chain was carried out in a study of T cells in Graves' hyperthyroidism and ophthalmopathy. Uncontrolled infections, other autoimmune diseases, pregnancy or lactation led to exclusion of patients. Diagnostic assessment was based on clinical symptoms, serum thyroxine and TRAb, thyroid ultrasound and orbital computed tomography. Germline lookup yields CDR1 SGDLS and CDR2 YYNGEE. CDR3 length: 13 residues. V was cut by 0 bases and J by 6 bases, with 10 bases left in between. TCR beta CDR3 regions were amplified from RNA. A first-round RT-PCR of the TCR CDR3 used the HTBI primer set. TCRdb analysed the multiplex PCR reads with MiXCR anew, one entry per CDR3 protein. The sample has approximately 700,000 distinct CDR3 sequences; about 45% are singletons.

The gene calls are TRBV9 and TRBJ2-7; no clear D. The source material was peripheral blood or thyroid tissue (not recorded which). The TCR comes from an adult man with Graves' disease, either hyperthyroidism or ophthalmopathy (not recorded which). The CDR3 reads CASSVDGPLEQYF. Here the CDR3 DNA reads TGTGCCAGCAGCGTAGACGGACCGCTCGAGCAGTACTTC. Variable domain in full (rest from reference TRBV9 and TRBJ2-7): DSGVTQTPKHLITATGQRVTLRCSPRSGDLSVYWYQQSLDQGLQFLIQYYNGEERAKGNILERFSAQQFPDLHSELNLSSLELGDSALYFCASSVDGPLEQYFGPGTRLTVT.